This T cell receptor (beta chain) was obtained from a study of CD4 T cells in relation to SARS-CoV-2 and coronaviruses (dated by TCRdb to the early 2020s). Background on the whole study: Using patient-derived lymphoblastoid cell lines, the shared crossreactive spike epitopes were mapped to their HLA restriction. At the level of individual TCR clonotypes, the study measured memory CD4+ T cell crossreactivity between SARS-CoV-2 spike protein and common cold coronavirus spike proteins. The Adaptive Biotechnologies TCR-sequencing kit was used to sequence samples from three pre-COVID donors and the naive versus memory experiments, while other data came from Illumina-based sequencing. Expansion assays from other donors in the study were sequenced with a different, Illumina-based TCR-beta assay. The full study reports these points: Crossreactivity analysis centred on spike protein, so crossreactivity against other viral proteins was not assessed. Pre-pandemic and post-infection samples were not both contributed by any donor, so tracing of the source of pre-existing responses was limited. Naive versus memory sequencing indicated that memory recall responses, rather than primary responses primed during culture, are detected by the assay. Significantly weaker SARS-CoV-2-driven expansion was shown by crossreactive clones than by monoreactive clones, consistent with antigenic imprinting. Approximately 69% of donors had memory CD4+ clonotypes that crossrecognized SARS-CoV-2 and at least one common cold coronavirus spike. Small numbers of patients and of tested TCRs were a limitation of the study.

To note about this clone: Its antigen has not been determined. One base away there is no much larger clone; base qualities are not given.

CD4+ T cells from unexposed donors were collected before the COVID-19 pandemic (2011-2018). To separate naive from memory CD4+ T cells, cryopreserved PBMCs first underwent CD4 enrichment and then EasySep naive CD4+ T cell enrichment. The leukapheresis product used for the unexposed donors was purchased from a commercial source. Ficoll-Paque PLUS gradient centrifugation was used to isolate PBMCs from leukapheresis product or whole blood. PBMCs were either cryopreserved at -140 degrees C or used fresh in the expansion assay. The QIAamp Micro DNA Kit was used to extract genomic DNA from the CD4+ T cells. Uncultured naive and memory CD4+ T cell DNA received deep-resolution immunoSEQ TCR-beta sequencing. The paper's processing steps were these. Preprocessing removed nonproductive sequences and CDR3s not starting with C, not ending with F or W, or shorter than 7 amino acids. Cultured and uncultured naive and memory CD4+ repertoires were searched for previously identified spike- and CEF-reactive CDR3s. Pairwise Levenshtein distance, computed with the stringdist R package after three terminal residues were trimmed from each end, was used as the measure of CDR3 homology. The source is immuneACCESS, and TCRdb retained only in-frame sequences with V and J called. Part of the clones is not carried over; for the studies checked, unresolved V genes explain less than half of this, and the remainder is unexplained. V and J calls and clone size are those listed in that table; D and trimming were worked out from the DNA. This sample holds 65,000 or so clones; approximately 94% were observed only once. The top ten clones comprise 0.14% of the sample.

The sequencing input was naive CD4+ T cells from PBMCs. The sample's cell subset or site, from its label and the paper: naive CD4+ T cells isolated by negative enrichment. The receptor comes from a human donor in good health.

For the CDR3, the sequence is CASSKRQGARGRNEQFF. The nucleotide sequence is TGTGCCAGCAGCAAGCGACAGGGGGCTCGCGGGCGTAATGAGCAGTTCTTC. The rearrangement joined TRBV7-9 to TRBJ2-1, with TRBD1 matching 10 junction bases. The CDR3 spans 17 residues, from the cysteine through the phenylalanine. The kept DNA is CDR3 alone, 51 bases in frame from the first base. The germline V gene (reference sequence) sets CDR1 to SEHNR and CDR2 to FQNEAQ. V is trimmed back by 5 bases and J by 7 bases, and the junction contains 14 bases that no gene match accounts for. The CDR3, completed at both ends by the reference TRBV7-9 and TRBJ2-1 genes, gives the full variable domain DTGVSQNPRHKITKRGQNVTFRCDPISEHNRLYWYRQTLGQGPEFLTYFQNEAQLEKSRLLSDRFSAERPKGSFSTLEIQRTEQGDSAMYLCASSKRQGARGRNEQFFGPGTRLTVL.